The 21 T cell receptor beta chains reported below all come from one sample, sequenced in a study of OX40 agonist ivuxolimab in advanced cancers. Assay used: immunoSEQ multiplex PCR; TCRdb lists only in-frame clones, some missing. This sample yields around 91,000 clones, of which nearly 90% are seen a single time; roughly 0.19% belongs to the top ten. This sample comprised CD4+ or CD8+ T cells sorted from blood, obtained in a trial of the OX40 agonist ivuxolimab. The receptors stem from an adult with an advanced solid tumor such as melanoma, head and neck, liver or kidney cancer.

The CDR3: CASSLTGGGPAYGYTF. For the CDR3, the DNA is TGTGCCAGCAGTTTAACGGGCGGGGGCCCAGCCTATGGCTACACCTTC. The chain couples TRBV28 to TRBJ1-2; D perhaps matches TRBD1 (6 bases). The V and J ends lost 2 bases and 4 bases respectively, with 17 bases between them. The germline V gene encodes CDR1 MDHEN and CDR2 SYDVKM. The CDR3 runs 16 residues.

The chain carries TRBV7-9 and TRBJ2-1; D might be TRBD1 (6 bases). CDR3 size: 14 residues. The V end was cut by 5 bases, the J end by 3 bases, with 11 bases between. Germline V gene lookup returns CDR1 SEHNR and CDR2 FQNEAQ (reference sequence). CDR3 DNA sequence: TGTGCCAGCAGCAGTAACAGGGACTACAATGAGCAGTTCTTC. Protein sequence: CASSSNRDYNEQFF.

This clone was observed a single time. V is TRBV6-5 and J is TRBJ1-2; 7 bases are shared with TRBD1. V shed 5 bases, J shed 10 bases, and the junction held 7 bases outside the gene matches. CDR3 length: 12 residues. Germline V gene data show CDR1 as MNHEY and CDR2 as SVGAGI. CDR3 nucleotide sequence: TGTGCCAGCAGTAGGGAGGGGGCAGACTACACCTTC. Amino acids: CASSREGADYTF.

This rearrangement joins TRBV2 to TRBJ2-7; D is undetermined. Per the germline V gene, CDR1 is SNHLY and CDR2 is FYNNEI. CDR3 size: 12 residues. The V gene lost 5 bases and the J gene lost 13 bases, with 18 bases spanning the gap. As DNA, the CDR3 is TGTGCCAGCAGTTCCGGGCCCCTCCTCGGTTACTTC. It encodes CASSSGPLLGYF.

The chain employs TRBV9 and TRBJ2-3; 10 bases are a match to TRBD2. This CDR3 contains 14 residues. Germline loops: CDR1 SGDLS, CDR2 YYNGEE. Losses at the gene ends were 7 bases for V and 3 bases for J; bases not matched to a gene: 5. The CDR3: CASRAAGGTDTQYF. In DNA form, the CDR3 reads TGTGCCAGCCGGGCAGCGGGAGGGACAGATACGCAGTATTTT.

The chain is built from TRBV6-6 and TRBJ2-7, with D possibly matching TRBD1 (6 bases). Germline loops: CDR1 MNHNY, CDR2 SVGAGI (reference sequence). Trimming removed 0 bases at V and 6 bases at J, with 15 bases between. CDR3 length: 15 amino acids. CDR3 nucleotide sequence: TGTGCCAGCAGTTACTCGATCAGGGGTACGATCGAGCAGTACGTC. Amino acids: CASSYSIRGTIEQYV.

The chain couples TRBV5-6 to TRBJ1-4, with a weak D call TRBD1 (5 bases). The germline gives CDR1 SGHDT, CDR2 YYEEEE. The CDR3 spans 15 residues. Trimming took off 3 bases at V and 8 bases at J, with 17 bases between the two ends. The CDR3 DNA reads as TGTGCCAGCAGCTACCAGGGCGGAGTTCAGGAAAAACTGTTTTTT. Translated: CASSYQGGVQEKLFF. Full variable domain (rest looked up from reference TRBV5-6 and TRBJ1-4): DAGVTQSPTHLIKTRGQQVTLRCSPKSGHDTVSWYQQALGQGPQFIFQYYEEEERQRGNFPDRFSGHQFPNYSSELNVNALLLGDSALYLCASSYQGGVQEKLFFGSGTQLSVL.

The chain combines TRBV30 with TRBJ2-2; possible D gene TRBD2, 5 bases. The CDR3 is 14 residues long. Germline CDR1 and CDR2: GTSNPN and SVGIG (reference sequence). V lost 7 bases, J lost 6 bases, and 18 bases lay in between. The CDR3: CASRSWERAGELFF. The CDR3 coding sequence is TGTGCCTCTCGTTCGTGGGAGCGTGCCGGGGAGCTGTTTTTT. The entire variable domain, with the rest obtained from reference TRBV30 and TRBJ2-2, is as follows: SQTIHQWPATLVQPVGSPLSLECTVEGTSNPNLYWYRQAAGRGLQLLFYSVGIGQISSEVPQNLSASRPQDRQFILSSKKLLLSDSGFYLCASRSWERAGELFFGEGSRLTVL.

The CDR3 spells CASRLRGGFETQYF. CDR3 in DNA: TGTGCCAGCAGGCTCCGCGGGGGGTTCGAGACCCAGTACTTC. This rearrangement joins TRBV5-4 to TRBJ2-5; 8 nucleotides line up with TRBD2. Germline V gives CDR1 SGHNT, CDR2 YYREEE (reference sequence). The V segment lost 5 bases and the J segment 5 bases; nucleotides outside the gene matches: 8. The CDR3 loop spans 14 amino acids.

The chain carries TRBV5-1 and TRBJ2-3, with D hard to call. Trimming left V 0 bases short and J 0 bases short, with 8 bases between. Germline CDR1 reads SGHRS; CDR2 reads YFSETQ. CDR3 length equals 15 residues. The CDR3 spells CASSLGGPSTDTQYF. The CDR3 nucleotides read TGCGCCAGCAGCTTGGGCGGTCCTAGCACAGATACGCAGTATTTT.

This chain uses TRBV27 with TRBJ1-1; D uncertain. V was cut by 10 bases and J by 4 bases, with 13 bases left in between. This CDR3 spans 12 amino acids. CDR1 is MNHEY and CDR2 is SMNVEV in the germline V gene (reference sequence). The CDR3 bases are TGTGCCACTTGGCCGAGTACCACTGAAGCTTTCTTT. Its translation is CATWPSTTEAFF.

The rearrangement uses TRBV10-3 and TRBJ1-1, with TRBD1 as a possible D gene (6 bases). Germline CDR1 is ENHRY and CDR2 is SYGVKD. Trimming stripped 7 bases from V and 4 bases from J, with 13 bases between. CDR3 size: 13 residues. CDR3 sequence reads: CAIKQGIITEAFF. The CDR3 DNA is TGTGCCATCAAACAGGGAATAATCACTGAAGCTTTCTTT.

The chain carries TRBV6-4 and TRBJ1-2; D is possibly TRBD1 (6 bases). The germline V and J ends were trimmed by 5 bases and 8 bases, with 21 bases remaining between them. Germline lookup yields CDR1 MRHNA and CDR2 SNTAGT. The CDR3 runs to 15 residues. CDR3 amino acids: CASSPDRTAYAGYTF. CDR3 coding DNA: TGTGCCAGCAGTCCTGACAGGACAGCTTACGCCGGCTACACCTTC.

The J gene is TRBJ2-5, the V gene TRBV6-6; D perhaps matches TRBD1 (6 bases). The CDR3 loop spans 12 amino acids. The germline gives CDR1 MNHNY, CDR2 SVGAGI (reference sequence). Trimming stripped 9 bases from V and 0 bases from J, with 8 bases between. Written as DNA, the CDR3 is TGTGCCAGTCGGGACAACCAAGAGACCCAGTACTTC. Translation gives CASRDNQETQYF.

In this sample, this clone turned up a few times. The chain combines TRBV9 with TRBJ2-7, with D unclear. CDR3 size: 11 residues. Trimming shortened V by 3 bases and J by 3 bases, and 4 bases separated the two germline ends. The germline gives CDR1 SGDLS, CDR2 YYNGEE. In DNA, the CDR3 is TGTGCCAGCAGCGGGAGCTACGAGCAGTACTTC. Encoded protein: CASSGSYEQYF.

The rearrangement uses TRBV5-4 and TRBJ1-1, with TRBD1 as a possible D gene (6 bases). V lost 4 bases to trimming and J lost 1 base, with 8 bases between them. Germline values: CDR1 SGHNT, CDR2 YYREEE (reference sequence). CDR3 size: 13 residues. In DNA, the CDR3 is TGTGCCAGCAGCACGACAGGGAACACTGAAGCTTTCTTT. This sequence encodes CASSTTGNTEAFF.

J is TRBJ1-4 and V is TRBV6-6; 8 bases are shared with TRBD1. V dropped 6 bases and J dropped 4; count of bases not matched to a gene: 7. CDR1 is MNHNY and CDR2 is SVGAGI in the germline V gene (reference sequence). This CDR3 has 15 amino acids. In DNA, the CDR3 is TGTGCCAGCAGACAATGGGGACAGGTTAATGAAAAACTGTTTTTT. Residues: CASRQWGQVNEKLFF.

The chain's CDR3 is CASSQQDSGNTIYF. The CDR3 DNA reads as TGTGCCAGCAGCCAACAGGACTCTGGAAACACCATATATTTT. V usage is TRBV7-2 and J usage is TRBJ1-3; D possibly corresponds to TRBD1 (5 bases). V dropped 5 bases and J dropped 0 bases, with 8 bases sitting between them. Germline CDR1 reads SGHTA; CDR2 reads FQGNSA. The length of the CDR3 is 14 residues.

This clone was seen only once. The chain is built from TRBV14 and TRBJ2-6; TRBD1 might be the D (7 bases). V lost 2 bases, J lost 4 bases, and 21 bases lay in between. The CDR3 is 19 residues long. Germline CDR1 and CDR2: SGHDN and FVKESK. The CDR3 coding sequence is TGTGCCAGCAGCCAAACGGCGGAGGGGGCCGGGCGAGGGGCCAACGTCCTGACTTTC. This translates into CASSQTAEGAGRGANVLTF.

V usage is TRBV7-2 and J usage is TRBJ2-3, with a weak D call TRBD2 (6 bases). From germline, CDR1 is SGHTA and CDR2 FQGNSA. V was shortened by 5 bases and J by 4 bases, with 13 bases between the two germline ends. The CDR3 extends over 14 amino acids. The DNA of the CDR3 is TGTGCCAGCAGCCCGGGACTCACCTCAGATACGCAGTATTTT. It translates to CASSPGLTSDTQYF.

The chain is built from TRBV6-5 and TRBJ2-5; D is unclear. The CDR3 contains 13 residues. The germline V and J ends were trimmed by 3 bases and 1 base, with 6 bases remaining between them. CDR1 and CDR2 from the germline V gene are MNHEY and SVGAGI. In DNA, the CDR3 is TGTGCCAGCAGTTATCGCAGCCAAGAGACCCAGTACTTC. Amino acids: CASSYRSQETQYF.